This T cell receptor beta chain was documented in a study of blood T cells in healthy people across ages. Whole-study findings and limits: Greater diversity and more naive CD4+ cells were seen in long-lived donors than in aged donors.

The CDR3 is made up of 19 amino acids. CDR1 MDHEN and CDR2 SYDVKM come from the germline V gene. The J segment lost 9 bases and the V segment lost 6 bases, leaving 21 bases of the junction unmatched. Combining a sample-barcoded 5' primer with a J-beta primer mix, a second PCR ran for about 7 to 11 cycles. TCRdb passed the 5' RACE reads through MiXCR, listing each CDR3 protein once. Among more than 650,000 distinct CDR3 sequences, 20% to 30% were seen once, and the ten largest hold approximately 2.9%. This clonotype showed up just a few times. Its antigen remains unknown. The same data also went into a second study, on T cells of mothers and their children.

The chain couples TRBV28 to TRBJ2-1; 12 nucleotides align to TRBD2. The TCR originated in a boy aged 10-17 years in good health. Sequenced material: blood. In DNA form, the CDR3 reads TGTGCCAGCAGCCAGACATCTACTCCGACTAGCGGGAGAAGAATTGAGCAGTTCTTC. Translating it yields CASSQTSTPTSGRRIEQFF.